This passage covers 27 T cell receptor beta chains from one sample sequenced in a study of blood T cell repertoires in COVID-19. Measured with immunoSEQ multiplex PCR; TCRdb has only the in-frame clones, and not every one. The data hold 250,000 to 300,000 clones, with under 90% observed a single time. What was sequenced was PBMCs or T cells enriched from blood (not recorded which). Source of these receptors: a woman aged 45-65 years who had been exposed to COVID-19.

This sequence joins TRBV3-1 (or the pseudogene TRBV3-2) and TRBJ1-1; D is ambiguous. V was shortened by 4 bases and J by 4 bases, with 10 bases between the two germline ends. This CDR3 has 13 amino acids. CDR1 LGHDT and CDR2 YNNKEL come from the germline V gene (reference sequence). The CDR3 DNA reads as TGTGCCAGCAGCCCACGTGTGGCCACTGAAGCTTTCTTT. This sequence encodes CASSPRVATEAFF.

This chain connects TRBV5-1 to TRBJ2-3; TRBD2 aligns across 7 bases. V shed 0 bases, J shed 2 bases, and the junction held 6 bases outside the gene matches. The CDR3 is 16 amino acids. CDR1 and CDR2 from the germline V gene are SGHRS and YFSETQ. The chain's CDR3 is CASSLVGLHNTDTQYF. In DNA, the CDR3 is TGCGCCAGCAGCTTGGTGGGACTACATAACACAGATACGCAGTATTTT.

The chain combines TRBV5-4 with TRBJ1-1; unclear D gene. Germline V gene lookup returns CDR1 SGHNT and CDR2 YYREEE (reference sequence). The CDR3 covers 16 residues. Trimming removed 1 base at V and 3 bases at J, with 16 bases between. DNA for the CDR3: TGTGCCAGCAGCTTGTCGCCAGGCGTGTGGGACACTGAAGCTTTCTTT. Its translation: CASSLSPGVWDTEAFF.

The chain recombines TRBV6-5 with TRBJ1-2; no firm D call. Looked up from germline, CDR1 is MNHEY and CDR2 is SVGAGI. Trimming removed 4 bases at V and 0 bases at J, with 6 bases between. The CDR3 covers 13 residues. This CDR3 is CASSSLANYGYTF. In DNA form, the CDR3 reads TGTGCCAGCAGTTCCTTAGCTAACTATGGCTACACCTTC.

This clone was seen only a few times. V usage is TRBV6-1 and J usage is TRBJ1-6; D not certain. Germline CDR1 MNHNS, CDR2 SASEGT. The CDR3 is 15 residues long. V was trimmed by 1 base and J by 6 bases, leaving 10 bases between them. The CDR3 reads CASSEVAGSNSPLHF. CDR3 coding DNA: TGTGCCAGCAGTGAAGTAGCGGGGAGTAATTCACCCCTCCACTTT.

This chain connects TRBV2 to TRBJ1-6; D may be TRBD1 (5 bases). In germline, CDR1 is SNHLY, CDR2 FYNNEI. This CDR3 region has 17 residues. V was clipped by 3 bases and J by 3 bases, with 15 bases between them. CDR3 sequence: CASSEGGGRVYNSPLHF. For the CDR3, the DNA is TGTGCCAGCAGTGAGGGCGGGGGTAGGGTCTATAATTCACCCCTCCACTTT. Combining the CDR3 with reference TRBV2 and TRBJ1-6 gives the whole variable domain EPEVTQTPSHQVTQMGQEVILRCVPISNHLYFYWYRQILGQKVEFLVSFYNNEISEKSEIFDDQFSVERPDGSNFTLKIRSTKLEDSAMYFCASSEGGGRVYNSPLHFGNGTRLTVT.

J is TRBJ1-4 and V is TRBV5-1, with 8 bases identical to TRBD1. V shed 3 bases, J shed 8 bases, and the junction held 9 bases outside the gene matches. CDR1 and CDR2 from the germline V gene are SGHRS and YFSETQ. There are 15 residues in the CDR3. In DNA form, the CDR3 reads TGCGCCAGCAGCTGGGGAGGACAGGGCGGAGAAAAACTGTTTTTT. This gives the protein CASSWGGQGGEKLFF.

The rearrangement joins TRBV15 to TRBJ2-1; 10 positions agree with TRBD1. This CDR3 is 16 amino acids long. V was pared by 1 base and J by 8 bases, with 8 bases of the junction left unmatched. Germline CDR1 LNHNV, CDR2 YYDKDF (reference sequence). Here the CDR3 DNA reads TGTGCCACCAGCAGAGGCGCGGACAGGGGGTGGGATGAGCAGTTCTTC. Protein product: CATSRGADRGWDEQFF.

This chain joins TRBV14 and TRBJ2-3; no firm D call. The CDR3 contains 15 residues. Germline-derived CDR1 and CDR2 are SGHDN and FVKESK. Trimming cost V 1 base and J 6 bases, with 14 bases left between them. Written as DNA, the CDR3 is TGTGCCAGCAGCCAAGGGAGTATTCCCTTGGATACGCAGTATTTT. Amino acid sequence: CASSQGSIPLDTQYF. The whole variable domain, filled in from reference TRBV14 and TRBJ2-3, reads EAGVTQFPSHSVIEKGQTVTLRCDPISGHDNLYWYRRVMGKEIKFLLHFVKESKQDESGMPNNRFLAERTGGTYSTLKVQPAELEDSGVYFCASSQGSIPLDTQYFGPGTRLTVL.

This chain uses TRBV13 with TRBJ2-1; possible D gene TRBD2, 7 bases. With 7 bases removed from V and 4 bases from J, the gap between germline ends came to 14 bases. The CDR3 length is 14 residues. Germline lookup yields CDR1 PRHDT and CDR2 FYEKMQ (reference sequence). The CDR3 reads CASMGAGAYNEQFF. The CDR3 region has the DNA TGTGCCAGCATGGGGGCGGGGGCTTACAATGAGCAGTTCTTC.

J is TRBJ2-3 and V is TRBV4-2; 12 nucleotides match TRBD1. The CDR3 has 17 residues. V gave up 5 bases and J gave up 3 bases; unmatched junction bases: 9. Germline CDR1 LGHNA, CDR2 YNFKEQ. Here the CDR3 DNA reads TGTGCCAGCAGCTTCCCCCCGGGACAGGGGGCTACAGATACGCAGTATTTT. Residues: CASSFPPGQGATDTQYF.

The chain is built from TRBV4-2 and TRBJ1-6; the D gene is possibly TRBD1 (5 bases). The CDR3 has 19 amino acids. Germline V gene lookup returns CDR1 LGHNA and CDR2 YNFKEQ. With 0 bases removed from V and 0 bases from J, the gap between germline ends came to 15 bases. The DNA of the CDR3 is TGTGCCAGCAGCCAAGACCCCCAGGGTTTGAACTCCTATAATTCACCCCTCCACTTT. Residues: CASSQDPQGLNSYNSPLHF.

The chain employs TRBV28 and TRBJ1-2; no clear D gene. V was shortened by 1 base and J by 4 bases, with 10 bases between the two germline ends. The CDR3 runs 14 residues. Germline V gene lookup returns CDR1 MDHEN and CDR2 SYDVKM. The CDR3 reads CASSLSEGTYGYTF. The CDR3 DNA sequence: TGTGCCAGCAGTTTATCTGAGGGTACCTATGGCTACACCTTC.

This clone came up once. The CDR3 DNA is TGTGCCAGTAGTATAGGCAGGTCTCGGAATCAGCCCCAGCATTTT. Its protein product is CASSIGRSRNQPQHF. The V gene is TRBV19, the J gene TRBJ1-5; D is ambiguous. V gave up 1 base and J gave up 4 bases, with 11 bases separating them. The V gene's germline CDR1 is LNHDA and CDR2 SQIVND (reference sequence). The CDR3 runs to 15 residues.

The chain has TRBV29-1 and TRBJ2-2; D ambiguous. The CDR3 spans 12 residues. The germline V and J ends were trimmed by 7 bases and 0 bases, with 6 bases remaining between them. Germline CDR1 reads SQVTM; CDR2 reads ANQGSEA. The CDR3 DNA reads TGCAGCGAACGCGCGAACACCGGGGAGCTGTTTTTT. It encodes CSERANTGELFF.

The chain couples TRBV19 to TRBJ2-7; 11 nucleotides match TRBD1. The ends lost 4 bases at V and 4 bases at J; junction bases unmatched: 0. The CDR3 covers 13 residues. From germline, CDR1 is LNHDA and CDR2 SQIVND (reference sequence). The CDR3 protein is CASSRDRGYEQYF. Here the CDR3 DNA reads TGTGCCAGTAGTAGGGACAGGGGGTACGAGCAGTACTTC.

The rearrangement links TRBV11-2 to TRBJ2-7, with D possibly TRBD2 on 5 matching bases. Trimming removed 1 base at V and 0 bases at J, with 7 bases between. Germline-derived CDR1 and CDR2 are SGHAT and FQNNGV. The CDR3 has 14 residues. CDR3 sequence (DNA): TGTGCCAGCAGCTTAGCGGGGAGCTCCTACGAGCAGTACTTC. Amino acids: CASSLAGSSYEQYF.

This chain uses TRBV3-1 (or the pseudogene TRBV3-2) with TRBJ1-2; perhaps TRBD1 as D (5 bases). The CDR3 consists of 15 residues. V lost 0 bases, J lost 6 bases, and 14 bases lay in between. Germline CDR1 LGHDT, CDR2 YNNKEL (reference sequence). The CDR3 loop is CASSQEVWGEDGYTF. As DNA, the CDR3 is TGTGCCAGCAGCCAAGAAGTTTGGGGGGAGGATGGCTACACCTTC.

The V gene is TRBV28, the J gene TRBJ1-3, with D hard to call. The ends were cut back, 0 bases at V and 4 bases at J, with 16 bases in the middle. Germline V gives CDR1 MDHEN, CDR2 SYDVKM. The CDR3 runs to 17 residues. This CDR3 reads CASSLWGSGSSGNTIYF. CDR3 sequence (DNA): TGTGCCAGCAGTTTATGGGGCAGTGGGTCGTCCGGAAACACCATATATTTT.

The chain joins TRBV28 to TRBJ2-7; TRBD2 aligns across 10 bases. The V gene end was trimmed by 2 bases and the J gene end by 1 base; junction bases not matched to a gene: 8. The germline CDR1 and CDR2 sequences are MDHEN and SYDVKM. The CDR3 runs 17 residues. The DNA of the CDR3 is TGTGCCAGCAGTTTACTTCGGACTAGCGGACAGTCCTACGAGCAGTACTTC. Translating it yields CASSLLRTSGQSYEQYF.

The V gene is TRBV28, the J gene TRBJ1-3; D gene uncertain. This CDR3 has 11 amino acids. Germline values: CDR1 MDHEN, CDR2 SYDVKM. V gave up 4 bases and J gave up 8 bases, with 6 bases separating them. DNA of the CDR3: TGTGCCAGCAGTTATGAGTACACCATATATTTT. Translating gives CASSYEYTIYF. Looking up the rest from reference TRBV28 and TRBJ1-3 gives the full variable domain: DVKVTQSSRYLVKRTGEKVFLECVQDMDHENMFWYRQDPGLGLRLIYFSYDVKMKEKGDIPEGYSVSREKKERFSLILESASTNQTSMYLCASSYEYTIYFGEGSWLTVV.

The chain carries TRBV5-1 and TRBJ2-1, with D unresolved. The CDR3 has 14 residues. Germline lookup yields CDR1 SGHRS and CDR2 YFSETQ. The ends were cut back, 0 bases at V and 6 bases at J, with 10 bases in the middle. The CDR3, as DNA: TGCGCCAGCAGCTTGGGGTCGAGTGGCAATGAGCAGTTCTTC. Translated, it gives CASSLGSSGNEQFF.

The V and J genes are TRBV19 and TRBJ1-5; tentative D call: TRBD1 (5 bases). The length of the CDR3 is 15 residues. Per the germline V gene, CDR1 is LNHDA and CDR2 is SQIVND (reference sequence). The germline V and J ends were trimmed by 4 bases and 6 bases, with 16 bases remaining between them. Here the CDR3 DNA reads TGTGCCAGTAGTAATCGTGGGGCGTTAGGTCAGCCCCAGCATTTT. Its translation: CASSNRGALGQPQHF.

This chain links TRBV10-3 with TRBJ1-2; 10 bases match TRBD1. This CDR3 comprises 16 residues. Unmatched junction bases numbered 15, after V lost 10 bases and J lost 4 bases. CDR1 ENHRY and CDR2 SYGVKD come from the germline V gene. The CDR3 region is CATRRQGAGSFYGYTF. Written as DNA, the CDR3 is TGTGCCACCCGGAGACAGGGGGCGGGCTCCTTCTATGGCTACACCTTC.

This sequence joins TRBV28 and TRBJ1-4; 10 nucleotides agree with TRBD1. The CDR3 has 15 residues. CDR1 and CDR2 (germline): MDHEN, SYDVKM. Germline trimming cut 8 bases from V and 2 bases from J; bases unmatched to any gene: 5. CDR3 nucleotide sequence: TGTGCCAGCCAAAGACAGGGGGCTACTAATGAAAAACTGTTTTTT. This gives the protein CASQRQGATNEKLFF.

At least ten counts were recorded for this clone. The chain carries TRBV5-1 and TRBJ2-2; D might be TRBD2 (6 bases). V lost 5 bases and J lost 0, with 8 bases in between. This CDR3 contains 14 residues. Germline CDR1 SGHRS, CDR2 YFSETQ. The DNA for the CDR3 is TGCGCCAGCAGTACGGGGGCGAACACCGGGGAGCTGTTTTTT. Amino acids: CASSTGANTGELFF.

V is TRBV3-1 (or the pseudogene TRBV3-2) and J is TRBJ2-3; D might be TRBD2 (6 bases). Trimming took off 6 bases at V and 6 bases at J, with 16 bases between the two ends. The CDR3 has 14 amino acids. Germline lookup yields CDR1 LGHDT and CDR2 YNNKEL (reference sequence). In DNA form, the CDR3 reads TGTGCCAGCAGTCTTCGGGCTGGGGGGGATACGCAGTATTTT. Encoded protein: CASSLRAGGDTQYF.